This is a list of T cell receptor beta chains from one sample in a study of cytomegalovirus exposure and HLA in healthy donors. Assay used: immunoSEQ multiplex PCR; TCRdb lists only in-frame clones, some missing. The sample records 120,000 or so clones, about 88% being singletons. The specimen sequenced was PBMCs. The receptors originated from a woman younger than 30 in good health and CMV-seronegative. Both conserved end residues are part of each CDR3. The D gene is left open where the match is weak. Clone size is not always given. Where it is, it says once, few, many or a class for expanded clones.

DNA: TGCGCCAGCAGCCAAGATCGGGGAGCCTCCTACGAGCAGTACTTC; CDR3: CASSQDRGASYEQYF; size: .; J: TRBJ2-7; D: .; V: TRBV4-1
DNA: TGTGCCAGCAGTTGGATAGGGACAGGGAGTTACGAGCAGTACTTC; CDR3: CASSWIGTGSYEQYF; size: .; J: TRBJ2-7; D: TRBD1; V: TRBV28
DNA: TGCAGCGTTGGGGGGGCCCATCTAGCGGGGTTCACAGATACGCAGTATTTT; CDR3: CSVGGAHLAGFTDTQYF; size: .; J: TRBJ2-3; D: TRBD2; V: TRBV29-1
DNA: TGTGCCAGCAGTGAAGCCTTGAGTAGCGGGACCTCATTAGATACGCAGTATTTT; CDR3: CASSEALSSGTSLDTQYF; size: .; J: TRBJ2-3; D: TRBD2; V: TRBV6-1
DNA: TGTGCCATCAGTGGAAACGCCGGGACAGGGGAGTACGAGCAGTACTTC; CDR3: CAISGNAGTGEYEQYF; size: .; J: TRBJ2-7; D: TRBD1; V: TRBV10-3
DNA: TGTGCCAGCAGTGCACCCGGAGAGCCAAACTCTGGAAACACCATATATTTT; CDR3: CASSAPGEPNSGNTIYF; size: .; J: TRBJ1-3; D: .; V: TRBV28
DNA: TGTGCCAGCAGCTTAGGAGGTAGCGCCACAGATACGCAGTATTTT; CDR3: CASSLGGSATDTQYF; size: .; J: TRBJ2-3; D: .; V: TRBV7-9
DNA: TGTGCCAGCAGCTTAGCGCTCTCACAGGGAGTCGATGGCTACACCTTC; CDR3: CASSLALSQGVDGYTF; size: few; J: TRBJ1-2; D: .; V: TRBV7-9
DNA: TGCGCCAGCAGTGACGAGGGGACCAACCACGGGGGGCATGAGCAGTTCTTC; CDR3: CASSDEGTNHGGHEQFF; size: .; J: TRBJ2-1; D: .; V: TRBV10-1
DNA: TGTGCCTGGCGACTAGTGGAGACCCAGTACTTC; CDR3: CAWRLVETQYF; size: .; J: TRBJ2-5; D: .; V: TRBV30
DNA: TGTGCCAGCAGCCCCTCCGGGGGGACCCAGTACTTC; CDR3: CASSPSGGTQYF; size: .; J: TRBJ2-5; D: .; V: TRBV14
DNA: TGTGCCAGCAGTTATGACAGAGTCTATGGCTACACCTTC; CDR3: CASSYDRVYGYTF; size: .; J: TRBJ1-2; D: .; V: TRBV28
DNA: TGTGCCAGCAGCTTAGAGACACCTACGTGGCGGACCCAGTACTTC; CDR3: CASSLETPTWRTQYF; size: .; J: TRBJ2-5; D: .; V: TRBV7-2
DNA: TGTGCCAGCAGCTCCCCGGTCCGACAGATCACTGAAGCTTTCTTT; CDR3: CASSSPVRQITEAFF; size: many; J: TRBJ1-1; D: .; V: TRBV11-2
DNA: TGTGCCAGCAGTTTATCTTTGGAAGTGGTTCCCCACAGGGGCTACACCTTC; CDR3: CASSLSLEVVPHRGYTF; size: .; J: TRBJ1-2; D: .; V: TRBV27
DNA: TGTGCCAGTAGTAATCCGGGACAGGGGACCGGTGAGCAGTTCTTC; CDR3: CASSNPGQGTGEQFF; size: once; J: TRBJ2-1; D: TRBD1; V: TRBV19
DNA: TGCGCCAGCAGCCGACTCCCGGGACTAGCTACAGATACGCAGTATTTT; CDR3: CASSRLPGLATDTQYF; size: .; J: TRBJ2-3; D: TRBD2; V: TRBV4-1
DNA: TGTGCCAGCAGCGGCGGACTAGCGGGGGGATACAATGAGCAGTTCTTC; CDR3: CASSGGLAGGYNEQFF; size: .; J: TRBJ2-1; D: TRBD2; V: TRBV2
DNA: TGTGCCAGCAGCTTGTGGTCAGGCATTCAGTACTTC; CDR3: CASSLWSGIQYF; size: once; J: TRBJ2-4; D: .; V: TRBV5-4
DNA: TGTGCCAGCAGCCTGGCCAGCGGGATCGGGAGTGAGTACTTC; CDR3: CASSLASGIGSEYF; size: .; J: TRBJ2-7; D: TRBD2; V: TRBV11-2
DNA: TGTGCCAGCAGCTCCTGGGCATCGAACACCGGGGAGCTGTTTTTT; CDR3: CASSSWASNTGELFF; size: .; J: TRBJ2-2; D: .; V: TRBV11-3
DNA: TGTGCCAGCTCACAAATACAGACAGGGTACGAAAAACTGTTTTTT; CDR3: CASSQIQTGYEKLFF; size: .; J: TRBJ1-4; D: TRBD1; V: TRBV18
DNA: TGTGCCAGCAGTTACGTCGGGAGGGGAGATACGCAGTATTTT; CDR3: CASSYVGRGDTQYF; size: .; J: TRBJ2-3; D: TRBD2; V: TRBV6-5
DNA: TGTGCCAGCAGCAAACTGGGGTGGGACAGGGAAAACACCATATATTTT; CDR3: CASSKLGWDRENTIYF; size: .; J: TRBJ1-3; D: .; V: TRBV21-1
DNA: TGTGCCAGCAGCCTACAGGGTCCGTATGGCTACACCTTC; CDR3: CASSLQGPYGYTF; size: .; J: TRBJ1-2; D: .; V: TRBV2
DNA: TGTGCCAGCAGCTTAGTATCCGGCAGGCTCGTGGATGGTGAAAAACTGTTTTTT; CDR3: CASSLVSGRLVDGEKLFF; size: .; J: TRBJ1-4; D: .; V: TRBV7-9
DNA: TGTGCCAGCAATACAGGAGCGGGAGGGCCCTACGAGCAGTACTTC; CDR3: CASNTGAGGPYEQYF; size: .; J: TRBJ2-7; D: TRBD2; V: TRBV6-5
DNA: TGCGCCAGCAGCCAAGGCACCAATAGAGTCTCCTACAATGAGCAGTTCTTC; CDR3: CASSQGTNRVSYNEQFF; size: .; J: TRBJ2-1; D: .; V: TRBV4-1
DNA: TGTGCCTGTACCTACCCTAGTTCCTACAATGAGCAGTTCTTC; CDR3: CACTYPSSYNEQFF; size: .; J: TRBJ2-1; D: .; V: TRBV30
DNA: TGTGCCAGCTCACCACGGGGGGAGTCGGGCAATCAGCCCCAGCATTTT; CDR3: CASSPRGESGNQPQHF; size: .; J: TRBJ1-5; D: .; V: TRBV18
DNA: TGTGCCAGCAGTTACACGGAGAATCAGCCCCAGCATTTT; CDR3: CASSYTENQPQHF; size: .; J: TRBJ1-5; D: .; V: TRBV6-5
DNA: TGTGCCAGTAGTATGGGCTCAGCTAATTCACCCCTCCACTTT; CDR3: CASSMGSANSPLHF; size: .; J: TRBJ1-6; D: .; V: TRBV19
DNA: TGTGCCAGCAGTTACGTGGGGGCGCCCAATGAGCAGTTCTTC; CDR3: CASSYVGAPNEQFF; size: .; J: TRBJ2-1; D: .; V: TRBV6-5
DNA: TGCAGCGGCAGCCCTAGCGGGAACACCGGGGAGCTGTTTTTT; CDR3: CSGSPSGNTGELFF; size: .; J: TRBJ2-2; D: TRBD2; V: TRBV29-1
DNA: TGTGCCAGCAGCTTCGGTTTACAGGGTGGTGGTGAAAAACTGTTTTTT; CDR3: CASSFGLQGGGEKLFF; size: once; J: TRBJ1-4; D: .; V: TRBV7-2
DNA: TGTGCCTGGAGCTCCTCCTCTGGAAACACCATATATTTT; CDR3: CAWSSSSGNTIYF; size: once; J: TRBJ1-3; D: .; V: TRBV30
DNA: TGCGCCAGCAGCGGAACAGACTATGGCTACACCTTC; CDR3: CASSGTDYGYTF; size: .; J: TRBJ1-2; D: .; V: TRBV5-1
DNA: TGTGCCAGCAGTTTACAGGTGCCCACAGATACGCAGTATTTT; CDR3: CASSLQVPTDTQYF; size: .; J: TRBJ2-3; D: .; V: TRBV28
DNA: TGCGCCAGCAGCCAAGGGACAACTAGCGGACTCTCCGCCGGCACAGATACGCAGTATTTT; CDR3: CASSQGTTSGLSAGTDTQYF; size: few; J: TRBJ2-3; D: TRBD2; V: TRBV4-3
DNA: TGTGCCAGCAGCTTGAGGCAGAGCACAGATACGCAGTATTTT; CDR3: CASSLRQSTDTQYF; size: .; J: TRBJ2-3; D: .; V: TRBV7-2
DNA: TGCGCCAGCAGTGAGGAAAGTTCCGGGATTGGAGGCTACACCTTC; CDR3: CASSEESSGIGGYTF; size: .; J: TRBJ1-2; D: .; V: TRBV10-2
DNA: TGTGCCAGCAGTTTTTCAGGGATATCTGGCTACACCTTC; CDR3: CASSFSGISGYTF; size: .; J: TRBJ1-2; D: .; V: TRBV27
DNA: TGTGCCAGCAGTTACTCGATGGCAGGGAACACCGGGGAGCTGTTTTTT; CDR3: CASSYSMAGNTGELFF; size: .; J: TRBJ2-2; D: .; V: TRBV6-5
DNA: TGTGCCAGCAGTCTGGGGACACACGAGAGGGACTATGGCTACACCTTC; CDR3: CASSLGTHERDYGYTF; size: once; J: TRBJ1-2; D: .; V: TRBV7-9
DNA: TGTGCCAGCAGCGTAGACAGGTCGAGCTCCTATAATTCACCCCTCCACTTT; CDR3: CASSVDRSSSYNSPLHF; size: .; J: TRBJ1-6; D: .; V: TRBV5-4
DNA: TGTGCCAGCAGTGACGTCCAAACAGGGGGAATAGGGACCCAGTACTTC; CDR3: CASSDVQTGGIGTQYF; size: few; J: TRBJ2-5; D: TRBD1; V: TRBV25-1
DNA: TGCGCCAGCAGCCAAGAATGGGACTACACAGATACGCAGTATTTT; CDR3: CASSQEWDYTDTQYF; size: .; J: TRBJ2-3; D: TRBD2; V: TRBV4-1
DNA: TGTGCCAGCTCACCACAGACAGGGACTTTAGCTGGAAACACCATATATTTT; CDR3: CASSPQTGTLAGNTIYF; size: .; J: TRBJ1-3; D: TRBD1; V: TRBV18
DNA: TGCGCCAGCAGCTTGGGGTTTCCAGGGGACGGAAACACCATATATTTT; CDR3: CASSLGFPGDGNTIYF; size: .; J: TRBJ1-3; D: .; V: TRBV5-1
DNA: TGTGCCAGCTCACCACCTTCCAGGGGGCATCAGCCCCAGCATTTT; CDR3: CASSPPSRGHQPQHF; size: .; J: TRBJ1-5; D: TRBD1; V: TRBV18
DNA: TGCAGCGTTCTGGGGGGGACTGGAAACACCATATATTTT; CDR3: CSVLGGTGNTIYF; size: .; J: TRBJ1-3; D: .; V: TRBV29-1
DNA: TGCAGCGTTGTACCCGGGACTAGCGGTTACGAGCAGTACTTC; CDR3: CSVVPGTSGYEQYF; size: .; J: TRBJ2-7; D: TRBD2; V: TRBV29-1
DNA: TGTGCCAGCAGCTGGGACAAGAACACTGAAGCTTTCTTT; CDR3: CASSWDKNTEAFF; size: .; J: TRBJ1-1; D: .; V: TRBV7-7
DNA: TGTGCCAGCAGCCGGGGACAGGGAAGGGGCTATAATGAGCAGTTCTTC; CDR3: CASSRGQGRGYNEQFF; size: once; J: TRBJ2-1; D: TRBD1; V: TRBV28
DNA: TGTGCCAGCTCGCCCCGCGGGGAGGGGGAGCAGTACTTC; CDR3: CASSPRGEGEQYF; size: .; J: TRBJ2-7; D: TRBD2; V: TRBV18